The 18 T cell receptor beta chains below come from one sample, sequenced in a study of control samples from healthy donors and cancer patients. Sequencing was performed with immunoSEQ multiplex PCR; in TCRdb, only in-frame clones are kept and a portion is missing. The table has approximately 100,000 clones, around nine tenths seen once. The sequencing input was blood. All receptors come from a human donor in good health. The donor label of this sample is uncertain.

The rearrangement links TRBV15 to TRBJ2-3; the D gene is possibly TRBD2 (5 bases). The CDR3 length is 16 residues. V was clipped by 6 bases and J by 1 base, with 17 bases between them. Germline V CDR1 and CDR2: LNHNV, YYDKDF (reference sequence). CDR3 DNA sequence: TGTGCCACCAGTTCTTTGGTTAGCGCCGGCACAGATACGCAGTATTTT. Translated: CATSSLVSAGTDTQYF.

This rearrangement joins TRBV30 to TRBJ2-2, with no clear D. The CDR3 extends over 14 amino acids. Germline V CDR1 and CDR2: GTSNPN, SVGIG (reference sequence). The ends were cut back, 2 bases at V and 7 bases at J, with 14 bases in the middle. DNA for the CDR3: TGTGCCTGGAGTACTGAGTGGGCTTTCGGGGAGCTGTTTTTT. Translating it yields CAWSTEWAFGELFF.

The CDR3: CAWRGTGHLNTEAFF. DNA for the CDR3: TGTGCCTGGAGGGGTACGGGACACCTGAACACTGAAGCTTTCTTT. The chain joins TRBV30 to TRBJ1-1, with a weak D call TRBD1 (6 bases). The germline gives CDR1 GTSNPN, CDR2 SVGIG (reference sequence). This CDR3 is 15 amino acids long. V was pared by 3 bases and J by 0 bases, with 14 bases between.

This clone was seen just once. This chain joins TRBV7-8 and TRBJ1-1, with 8 bases lining up with TRBD1. The germline V gene has CDR1 SGHVS and CDR2 FQNEAQ. J gave up 6 bases and V 7 bases, and 25 bases lay outside the gene matches. CDR3 length: 19 amino acids. For the CDR3, the DNA is TGTGCCAGCATCAATTTCTCCAGGGGGCTAAGGAACTTTTTATCTGAAGCTTTCTTT. Translating it yields CASINFSRGLRNFLSEAFF.

The chain recombines TRBV5-1 with TRBJ2-3, with a possible D match to TRBD2 (5 bases). The CDR3 covers 15 residues. Germline CDR1 SGHRS, CDR2 YFSETQ. V was pared by 2 bases and J by 0 bases, with 10 bases between. CDR3 loop: CASSLGSKSTDTQYF. Written as DNA, the CDR3 is TGCGCCAGCAGCTTAGGGAGTAAGAGCACAGATACGCAGTATTTT.

The chain combines TRBV19 with TRBJ1-1; possibly TRBD1 for D (5 bases). Trimming removed 7 bases at V and 0 bases at J, with 9 bases between. The CDR3 spans 13 residues. Germline values: CDR1 LNHDA, CDR2 SQIVND (reference sequence). In DNA, the CDR3 is TGTGCCAGTACGGGGCAGCTGAACACTGAAGCTTTCTTT. Amino acids: CASTGQLNTEAFF.

The chain links TRBV7-9 to TRBJ1-2, with D perhaps TRBD1 (6 bases). The CDR3 totals 13 residues. The germline V gene has CDR1 SEHNR and CDR2 FQNEAQ (reference sequence). Trimming pared 7 bases from V and 9 bases from J, leaving 18 bases between. CDR3 coding DNA: TGTGCCAGCAACCAATCTGGGGGCACACGCTACACCTTC. Translation: CASNQSGGTRYTF.

The rearrangement links TRBV12-3 or TRBV12-4 to TRBJ2-5; D is uncertain. The CDR3 extends over 13 amino acids. V gave up 2 bases and J gave up 5 bases, with 9 bases separating them. CDR3 sequence reads: CASSLSGSETQYF. The CDR3 DNA is TGTGCCAGCAGTTTATCTGGCTCGGAGACCCAGTACTTC.

Note on this clone: At one end the junction does not follow the germline gene, possibly because of a read error. The CDR3 loop reads CASSVDGSSTDTQYF. The CDR3 bases are TGTGCCAGCAGCGTAGACGGTTCTAGCACAGATACGCAGTATTTT. The rearrangement joins TRBV11-3 to TRBJ2-3; D not resolved. Germline loops: CDR1 SGHNT, CDR2 YENEEA. CDR3 length: 15 amino acids. Full variable domain (rest looked up from reference TRBV11-3 and TRBJ2-3): EAGVVQSPRYKIIEKKQPVAFWCNPISGHNTLYWYLQNLGQGPELLIRYENEEAVDDSQLPKDRFSAERLKGVDSTLKIQPAELGDSAVYLCASSVDGSSTDTQYFGPGTRLTVL.

CDR3 sequence: CAWSSSGNQPQHF. CDR3 DNA sequence: TGTGCCTGGAGTTCGTCGGGAAATCAGCCCCAGCATTTT. The rearrangement links TRBV30 to TRBJ1-5; no clear D. The germline V gene encodes CDR1 GTSNPN and CDR2 SVGIG (reference sequence). This CDR3 is 13 amino acids long. V was shortened by 2 bases and J by 4 bases, with 9 bases between the two germline ends.

The rearrangement joins TRBV11-2 to TRBJ2-2; weak D call: TRBD1 (5 bases). The ends were cut back, 1 base at V and 3 bases at J, with 12 bases in the middle. The germline CDR1 and CDR2 sequences are SGHAT and FQNNGV. This CDR3 is 16 amino acids long. CDR3 nucleotides: TGTGCCAGCAGCTTAGTGCCAGGGTCTTACACCGGGGAGCTGTTTTTT. Its protein is CASSLVPGSYTGELFF. The variable domain in full, completed from reference TRBV11-2 and TRBJ2-2, reads EAGVAQSPRYKIIEKRQSVAFWCNPISGHATLYWYQQILGQGPKLLIQFQNNGVVDDSQLPKDRFSAERLKGVDSTLKIQPAKLEDSAVYLCASSLVPGSYTGELFFGEGSRLTVL.

This chain joins TRBV6-1 and TRBJ2-3, with 8 bases that match TRBD2. Trimming at V came to 2 bases and at J to 2 bases, leaving 6 bases not matched to a gene. The CDR3 extends over 16 amino acids. Looked up from germline, CDR1 is MNHNS and CDR2 is SASEGT. The CDR3 sequence is CASSERVAGNTDTQYF. The CDR3 region has the DNA TGTGCCAGCAGTGAAAGGGTAGCGGGGAACACAGATACGCAGTATTTT.

The chain combines TRBV4-3 with TRBJ1-4; D is unresolved. The germline V gene encodes CDR1 LGHNA and CDR2 YSLEER. The germline V and J ends were trimmed by 0 bases and 2 bases, with 4 bases remaining between them. The CDR3 is 14 amino acids. The CDR3 DNA reads TGCGCCAGCAGCCAAGACAATACTAATGAAAAACTGTTTTTT. Its protein product is CASSQDNTNEKLFF.

The J gene is TRBJ2-3, the V gene TRBV15; 8 nucleotides match TRBD1. V shed 6 bases and J 4 bases; nucleotides not matched to a gene: 9. Germline values: CDR1 LNHNV, CDR2 YYDKDF (reference sequence). This CDR3 comprises 15 residues. The DNA for the CDR3 is TGTGCCACCAGTTTTTCGACAGGGGCGGCAGATACGCAGTATTTT. As protein: CATSFSTGAADTQYF.

The gene calls are TRBV27 and TRBJ2-7, with a possible D match to TRBD2 (7 bases). Germline loops: CDR1 MNHEY, CDR2 SMNVEV (reference sequence). The length of the CDR3 is 16 residues. Trimming cost V 4 bases and J 3 bases, with 19 bases left between them. The CDR3: CASSSQGRGKDYEQYF. The CDR3 DNA reads TGTGCCAGCAGTTCCCAGGGGCGGGGGAAGGACTACGAGCAGTACTTC.

This clone appeared a single time. V gene TRBV6-5 combines with J gene TRBJ1-3; tentative D call: TRBD1 (6 bases). Trimming removed 6 bases from V and 2 bases from J, with 14 bases in between. CDR1 is MNHEY and CDR2 is SVGAGI in the germline V gene. This CDR3 comprises 15 residues. The CDR3 region has the DNA TGTGCCAGCAGCCGCCTTGGACAGCCTGGAAACACCATATATTTT. This codes for CASSRLGQPGNTIYF.

This chain joins TRBV18 and TRBJ1-5, with D tentatively TRBD1 (6 bases). The CDR3 is 13 residues long. V was trimmed by 5 bases and J by 5 bases, leaving 10 bases between them. Germline V gives CDR1 KGHSH, CDR2 LQKENI. The CDR3 bases are TGTGCCAGCTCAACGGACAGTGATCAGCCCCAGCATTTT. Translated, it gives CASSTDSDQPQHF.

The V gene is TRBV5-1, the J gene TRBJ1-1; no firm D call. With 4 bases removed from V and 1 base from J, the gap between germline ends came to 17 bases. The CDR3 totals 16 residues. Germline CDR1 and CDR2: SGHRS and YFSETQ. Here the CDR3 DNA reads TGCGCCAGCAGCCCCGAATTCCGGGCCGCGAACACTGAAGCTTTCTTT. The encoded protein is CASSPEFRAANTEAFF.